A selection of T cell receptor beta chains follows, all from one sample in a study of regulatory T cells in long-lasting Graves disease. TCRdb recomputed calls from the multiplex PCR reads with MiXCR, one row per CDR3 protein. The sample has roughly 400,000 distinct CDR3 sequences, roughly 20% seen once. The sequencing here drew on peripheral blood mononuclear cells (PBMCs), taken when the disease was refractory, from a patient treated with antithyroid drugs. The receptors derive from a female donor with Graves disease. Both conserved end residues are part of each CDR3. A D gene is named only where the DNA matches it firmly. Size tells how often a clone was seen (once, few, many) or the class of an expanded clone, and some rows leave it out.

V gene,clone size,J gene,D gene,CDR3 protein,CDR3 DNA
TRBV30,.,TRBJ1-2,TRBD1,CAWSHGTGGKNMYDYTF,TGTGCCTGGAGCCACGGGACAGGGGGCAAAAATATGTATGACTACACCTTC
TRBV5-1,.,TRBJ2-5,.,CASSLAGGHQETQYF,TGCGCCAGCAGCTTGGCCGGGGGACATCAAGAGACCCAGTACTTC
TRBV3-1,many,TRBJ1-5,.,CASSPQFGANQPQHF,TGTGCCAGCAGCCCCCAGTTTGGAGCGAATCAGCCCCAGCATTTT
TRBV10-2,.,TRBJ1-5,TRBD1,CASSEDRGQPQHF,TGCGCCAGCAGTGAGGACAGGGGTCAGCCCCAGCATTTT
TRBV6-1,.,TRBJ2-3,TRBD2,CASSGPGLAGRITDTQYF,TGTGCCAGCAGTGGTCCGGGACTAGCGGGAAGGATCACAGATACGCAGTATTTT
TRBV7-2,few,TRBJ2-3,TRBD2,CASSLRFGGRHSTDTQYF,TGTGCCAGCAGCTTACGGTTTGGCGGGAGGCATAGCACAGATACGCAGTATTTT
TRBV30,.,TRBJ1-1,TRBD1,CAWNDRGMNTEAFF,TGTGCCTGGAACGACAGGGGGATGAACACTGAAGCTTTCTTT
TRBV24-1,.,TRBJ2-1,.,CATSTGSYNEQFF,TGTGCCACCAGCACAGGGTCCTACAATGAGCAGTTCTTC
TRBV7-9,.,TRBJ2-2,.,CAMMENTGELFF,TGTGCCATGATGGAGAACACCGGGGAGCTGTTTTTT
TRBV20-1,few,TRBJ1-6,.,CSARKGGADSPLHF,TGCAGTGCTAGAAAGGGGGGTGCGGATTCACCCCTCCACTTT
TRBV7-2,many,TRBJ2-1,TRBD1,CASRATGEYNEQFF,TGTGCCAGCAGGGCGACAGGGGAGTACAATGAGCAGTTCTTC
TRBV28,.,TRBJ2-3,.,CASSPTGRASADTQYF,TGTGCCAGCAGCCCCACAGGGCGGGCCAGCGCAGATACGCAGTATTTT
TRBV7-2,many,TRBJ2-5,TRBD2,CASSQKTSGTETQYF,TGTGCCAGCAGCCAAAAGACTAGCGGGACTGAGACCCAGTACTTC
TRBV5-5,.,TRBJ1-6,.,CASSPGAGRSPLHF,TGTGCCAGCAGCCCCGGTGCAGGGCGCTCACCCCTCCACTTT
TRBV18,.,TRBJ1-6,TRBD1,CASSLGTGVSPLHF,TGTGCCAGCTCACTTGGGACAGGGGTTTCACCCCTCCACTTT
TRBV12-3/TRBV12-4,.,TRBJ2-1,TRBD2,CASRRGGVGYNEQFF,TGTGCCAGCAGACGGGGGGGAGTCGGCTACAATGAGCAGTTCTTC
TRBV20-1,.,TRBJ2-1,TRBD2,CSARLAGARVEQFF,TGCAGTGCTAGACTAGCGGGAGCTCGAGTCGAGCAGTTCTTC
TRBV19,few,TRBJ2-5,.,CASSRQGGRAFSRETQYF,TGTGCCAGTAGCCGGCAAGGGGGGAGGGCCTTTTCCCGGGAGACCCAGTACTTC
TRBV20-1,.,TRBJ2-1,.,CSAPGHSSVVNEQFF,TGCAGTGCTCCCGGACACTCCTCTGTTGTTAATGAGCAGTTCTTC
TRBV5-8,.,TRBJ2-7,.,CASSLRGTVWGQYF,TGTGCCAGCAGCTTACGGGGGACGGTGTGGGGGCAGTACTTC
TRBV10-3,few,TRBJ2-1,TRBD2,CAISGGLAGADEQFF,TGTGCCATCAGTGGAGGACTAGCGGGAGCTGATGAGCAGTTCTTC
TRBV3-1,.,TRBJ2-1,TRBD2,CASSSGTSNEQFF,TGTGCCAGCAGCAGCGGGACTTCCAATGAGCAGTTCTTC
TRBV19,few,TRBJ1-5,TRBD1,CASSSWDRGRGDQPQHF,TGTGCCAGTAGTAGCTGGGACAGGGGTAGAGGGGATCAGCCCCAGCATTTT
TRBV7-9,.,TRBJ1-1,TRBD1,CASSSNPGQGNTEAFF,TGTGCCAGCAGCTCTAACCCGGGACAGGGAAACACTGAAGCTTTCTTT
TRBV3-1,.,TRBJ2-7,TRBD2,CASSQYGRRLAGGGEQYF,TGTGCCAGCAGCCAATACGGCCGAAGACTAGCGGGAGGCGGCGAGCAGTACTTC
TRBV12-3/TRBV12-4,many,TRBJ2-7,TRBD2,CASSPREGSQQYF,TGTGCCAGCAGTCCAAGGGAGGGTAGTCAGCAGTACTTC
TRBV7-9,many,TRBJ2-5,.,CAIPGVGETQYF,TGTGCCATCCCAGGGGTAGGAGAGACCCAGTACTTC
TRBV11-2,many,TRBJ1-2,.,CASSSTHYGYTF,TGTGCCAGCAGTTCTACCCACTATGGCTACACCTTC
TRBV28,many,TRBJ1-4,.,CASSPHQGKLFF,TGTGCCAGCAGTCCGCATCAGGGGAAACTGTTTTTT
TRBV11-2,once,TRBJ2-1,TRBD2,CASSSGTSGSDEQFF,TGTGCCAGCAGCTCGGGGACTAGCGGGAGTGATGAGCAGTTCTTC
TRBV2,many,TRBJ2-7,TRBD2,CASSEIPGLAVYEQYF,TGTGCCAGCAGTGAAATCCCGGGACTAGCGGTCTACGAGCAGTACTTC
TRBV29-1,few,TRBJ2-6,.,CSALTGTKYSGANVLTF,TGCAGCGCCCTGACCGGGACAAAATACTCTGGGGCCAACGTCCTGACTTTC
TRBV19,.,TRBJ1-5,.,CASSWEQGGNQPQHF,TGTGCCAGTAGTTGGGAACAGGGAGGAAATCAGCCCCAGCATTTT
TRBV30,few,TRBJ1-1,.,CAWVPPDRYTEAFF,TGTGCCTGGGTTCCCCCTGACAGATACACTGAAGCTTTCTTT
TRBV7-9,.,TRBJ2-5,TRBD2,CASSAGLAGGQETQYF,TGTGCCAGCAGCGCCGGACTAGCGGGAGGGCAAGAGACCCAGTACTTC
TRBV7-2,.,TRBJ1-5,TRBD1,CASSLGVRQGGNQPQHF,TGTGCCAGCAGCTTAGGGGTGCGACAGGGGGGCAATCAGCCCCAGCATTTT
TRBV11-2,many,TRBJ2-2,.,CASSVRGDNTGELFF,TGTGCCAGCAGCGTAAGAGGGGATAACACCGGGGAGCTGTTTTTT